This entry is about one TCR beta chain. Combining a sample-barcoded 5' primer with a J-beta primer mix, a second PCR ran for roughly 6 to 12 cycles. TCRdb reanalysed the 5' RACE reads using MiXCR and keeps one entry per CDR3 protein. Among hundreds of thousands of distinct CDR3 sequences listed, approximately 31% were seen once. These data belong to a study of blood T cells in healthy people across ages. The receptor was isolated from a woman of 80 years or more in good health. Source material: blood.

CDR3 in DNA: TGTGCCAGCAGAAGAAGGACAGGGTCGAACACTGAAGCTTTCTTT. Its protein product is CASRRRTGSNTEAFF. The J gene is TRBJ1-1, the V gene TRBV27; 8 bases match TRBD1. Germline CDR1 reads MNHEY; CDR2 reads SMNVEV (reference sequence). Unmatched junction bases numbered 7, after V lost 6 bases and J lost 1 base. CDR3 length: 15 residues.